Shown below are 3 T cell receptor beta chains from a single sample sequenced in a study of identifying expanded T cells in peripheral blood. Some clones are missing from TCRdb's copy, which holds only in-frame ones; the method was immunoSEQ multiplex PCR. The sample yields around 80,000 clones, roughly 90% seen once. What was sequenced was blood. The receptors were sampled from a person aged 18-70 years in good health.

The chain couples TRBV9 to TRBJ2-1; 9 positions match TRBD2. J was trimmed by 4 bases and V by 3 bases; bases with no gene match: 11. Germline loops: CDR1 SGDLS, CDR2 YYNGEE. CDR3 length equals 17 residues. This CDR3 is CASSANLAGEGYNEQFF. The CDR3 region has the DNA TGTGCCAGCAGCGCAAACTTAGCGGGAGAGGGGTACAATGAGCAGTTCTTC. Using reference TRBV9 and TRBJ2-1 for the parts outside the CDR3, the full variable domain is DSGVTQTPKHLITATGQRVTLRCSPRSGDLSVYWYQQSLDQGLQFLIQYYNGEERAKGNILERFSAQQFPDLHSELNLSSLELGDSALYFCASSANLAGEGYNEQFFGPGTRLTVL.

This clone was seen just once. V and J are TRBV6-6 and TRBJ1-6; D gene ambiguous. CDR3 size: 14 residues. V lost 2 bases and J lost 3, with 5 bases in between. Looked up from germline, CDR1 is MNHNY and CDR2 is SVGAGI (reference sequence). The CDR3 coding sequence is TGTGCCAGCAGTTACAGGTTCTATAATTCACCCCTCCACTTT. Amino acid sequence: CASSYRFYNSPLHF.

This chain uses TRBV27 with TRBJ1-1; no definite D call. The length of the CDR3 is 15 residues. The germline gives CDR1 MNHEY, CDR2 SMNVEV (reference sequence). V was shortened by 5 bases and J by 5 bases, with 18 bases between the two germline ends. The CDR3 sequence: CASSPHPDRGTEAFF. The DNA for the CDR3 is TGTGCCAGCAGTCCCCACCCGGACCGCGGAACTGAAGCTTTCTTT.